Reported below is one T cell receptor (beta chain). This entry is derived from a study of T cell responses to AZD1222 COVID-19 vaccine. The V end lost 0 bases, the J end lost 2 bases, and 14 bases lay between the germline ends. The CDR3 extends over 17 amino acids. CDR1 and CDR2 from the germline V gene are SEHNR and FQNEAQ (reference sequence). TCRdb's copy holds only in-frame clones and misses some; the assay was immunoSEQ multiplex PCR. The sample lists 130,000 to 150,000 clones; around nine tenths were seen once. This TCR was sampled from an adult in good health. The J gene is TRBJ1-3, the V gene TRBV7-9, with D tentatively TRBD1 (5 bases). The specimen comprised peripheral blood, sampled on day 0 of AZD1222 vaccination. The CDR3 loop reads CASSLALSGTAGNTIYF. DNA of the CDR3: TGTGCCAGCAGCTTAGCTCTATCCGGGACGGCTGGAAACACCATATATTTT.